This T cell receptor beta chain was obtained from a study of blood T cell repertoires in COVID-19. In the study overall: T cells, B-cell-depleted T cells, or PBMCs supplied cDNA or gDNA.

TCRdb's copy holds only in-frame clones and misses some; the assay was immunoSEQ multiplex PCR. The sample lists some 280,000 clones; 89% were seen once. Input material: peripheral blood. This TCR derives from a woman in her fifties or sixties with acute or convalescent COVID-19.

CDR3 DNA sequence: TGCGCCAGCAGCTTGGGACAGCGTAACACTGAAGCTTTCTTT. It specifies CASSLGQRNTEAFF. V and J are TRBV5-1 and TRBJ1-1; D possibly corresponds to TRBD1 (5 bases). Trimming took off 0 bases at V and 2 bases at J, with 8 bases between the two ends. Germline CDR1 SGHRS, CDR2 YFSETQ. The CDR3 spans 14 residues.